The 6 T cell receptor beta chains presented below share a single source sample, sequenced in a study of shared clonotypes between healthy human individuals. TCRdb's copy holds only in-frame clones and misses some; the assay was immunoSEQ multiplex PCR. There are around 2,000,000 clones in the sample; 93% occur only once, and under 2% lies in the top ten. CD45RO negativity and positive selection for CCR7 defined naive CD8 cells, a population that excluded terminally differentiated effector memory CD45RA+ cells. Material for sequencing was naive CD8+ T cells from PBMCs. The source of these receptors is a man aged 18 to 35 in good health. Some clones in this sample may be carry-over from other donors' samples.

The chain has TRBV2 and TRBJ1-1; D ambiguous. Deletions cut 6 bases from V and 1 base from J, with 12 bases between. The CDR3 spans 14 residues. The germline gives CDR1 SNHLY, CDR2 FYNNEI. The CDR3 loop is CASRGPDGNTEAFF. In nucleotides, the CDR3 is TGTGCCAGCAGGGGTCCGGACGGGAACACTGAAGCTTTCTTT.

This chain joins TRBV5-8 and TRBJ2-2; TRBD1 aligns across 7 bases. The junction had 9 bases not matched to a gene; V was cut back by 0 bases and J by 1 base. The CDR3 is 18 amino acids. From germline, CDR1 is SGHTS and CDR2 YDEGEE. CDR3 in amino acids: CASSLAQQGTLNTGELFF. CDR3 DNA: TGTGCCAGCAGCTTGGCTCAACAGGGGACGTTGAACACCGGGGAGCTGTTTTTT.

The V call is TRBV9, the J call TRBJ1-2, with 8 bases lining up with TRBD1. Germline CDR1 and CDR2: SGDLS and YYNGEE. CDR3 length: 16 amino acids. With 0 bases clipped from V and 4 bases from J, the junction kept 8 bases outside the gene matches. CDR3 DNA: TGTGCCAGCAGCGTAGACTCTTCAGGACAGGGCTATGGCTACACCTTC. Protein: CASSVDSSGQGYGYTF.

The rearrangement joins TRBV7-9 to TRBJ2-3; tentatively, D is TRBD2 (7 bases). Germline CDR1 and CDR2: SEHNR and FQNEAQ (reference sequence). The CDR3 consists of 16 residues. V gave up 4 bases and J gave up 4 bases, with 18 bases separating them. The CDR3 DNA follows: TGTGCCAGCAGCTCGCCGGGCACAGGGAGGGCAGATACGCAGTATTTT. This encodes CASSSPGTGRADTQYF. Supplemented by reference TRBV7-9 and TRBJ2-3, the full variable domain reads DTGVSQNPRHKITKRGQNVTFRCDPISEHNRLYWYRQTLGQGPEFLTYFQNEAQLEKSRLLSDRFSAERPKGSFSTLEIQRTEQGDSAMYLCASSSPGTGRADTQYFGPGTRLTVL.

J is TRBJ2-5 and V is TRBV11-3, with D perhaps matching TRBD1 or TRBD2 (5 bases each). Trimming stripped 5 bases from V and 5 bases from J, with 15 bases between. The CDR3 extends over 14 amino acids. Germline V gives CDR1 SGHNT, CDR2 YENEEA. This chain's CDR3 is CASSPRGGIETQYF. The CDR3 coding sequence is TGTGCCAGCAGCCCCCGTGGGGGTATCGAGACCCAGTACTTC.

The CDR3 sequence is CASSTRTEKETQYF. The CDR3 DNA is TGTGCCAGCAGCACCAGGACAGAAAAAGAGACCCAGTACTTC. The chain is built from TRBV13 and TRBJ2-5; D might be TRBD1 (6 bases). This CDR3 has 14 residues. Germline V gene lookup returns CDR1 PRHDT and CDR2 FYEKMQ (reference sequence). The V gene lost 5 bases and the J gene lost 3 bases, with 13 bases spanning the gap.